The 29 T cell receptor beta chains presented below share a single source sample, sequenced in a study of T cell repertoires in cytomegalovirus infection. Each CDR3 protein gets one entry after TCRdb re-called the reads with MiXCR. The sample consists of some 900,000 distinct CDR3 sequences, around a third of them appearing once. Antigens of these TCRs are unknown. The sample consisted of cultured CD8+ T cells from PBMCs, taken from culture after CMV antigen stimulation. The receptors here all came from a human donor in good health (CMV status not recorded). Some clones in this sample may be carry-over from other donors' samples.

CDR3 DNA sequence: TGTGCCAGCAGTACATCGACAGGGGCGGGCTTGGCTGGCAATCAGCCCCAGCATTTT. Protein: CASSTSTGAGLAGNQPQHF. The genes are TRBV6-7 and TRBJ1-5; the match to TRBD1 covers 8 bases. TRBV6-7 is assigned to the ORF class and has an uncertain function. V gave up 5 bases and J gave up 2 bases; unmatched junction bases: 17. The CDR3 spans 19 residues.

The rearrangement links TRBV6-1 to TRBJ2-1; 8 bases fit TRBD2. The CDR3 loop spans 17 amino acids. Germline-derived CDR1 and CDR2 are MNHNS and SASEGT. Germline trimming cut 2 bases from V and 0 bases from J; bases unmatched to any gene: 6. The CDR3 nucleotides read TGTGCCAGCAGTGAATGGGTAGCGGGGAGCTCCTACAATGAGCAGTTCTTC. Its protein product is CASSEWVAGSSYNEQFF.

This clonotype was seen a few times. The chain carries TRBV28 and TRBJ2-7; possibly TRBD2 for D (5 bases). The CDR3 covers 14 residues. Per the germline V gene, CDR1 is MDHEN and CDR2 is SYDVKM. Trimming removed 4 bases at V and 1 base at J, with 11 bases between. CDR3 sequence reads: CASSSGDSSYEQYV. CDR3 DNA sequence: TGTGCCAGCAGTTCCGGGGATTCATCCTACGAGCAGTACGTC.

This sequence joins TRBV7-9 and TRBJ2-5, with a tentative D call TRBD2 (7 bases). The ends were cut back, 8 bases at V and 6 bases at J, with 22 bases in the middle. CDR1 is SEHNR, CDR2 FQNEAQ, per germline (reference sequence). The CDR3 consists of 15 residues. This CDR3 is CASSIDAGAGKTQYF. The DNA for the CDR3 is TGTGCCAGCTCCATTGATGCGGGGGCCGGAAAGACCCAGTACTTC.

The CDR3 spells CASIWGDRGIPIYEQYV. DNA for the CDR3: TGTGCCAGCATCTGGGGAGACAGGGGGATTCCAATTTACGAGCAGTACGTC. The chain recombines TRBV4-2 with TRBJ2-7; 9 bases agree with TRBD1. The CDR3 is made up of 17 amino acids. Germline CDR1 is LGHNA and CDR2 is YNFKEQ. The junction had 17 bases not matched to a gene; V was cut back by 7 bases and J by 4 bases.

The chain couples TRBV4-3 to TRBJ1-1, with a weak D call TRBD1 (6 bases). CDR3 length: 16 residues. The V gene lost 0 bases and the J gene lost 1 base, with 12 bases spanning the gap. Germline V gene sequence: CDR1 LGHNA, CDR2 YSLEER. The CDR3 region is CASSQDSGQSNTEAFF. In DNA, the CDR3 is TGCGCCAGCAGCCAAGATTCGGGACAATCGAACACTGAAGCTTTCTTT.

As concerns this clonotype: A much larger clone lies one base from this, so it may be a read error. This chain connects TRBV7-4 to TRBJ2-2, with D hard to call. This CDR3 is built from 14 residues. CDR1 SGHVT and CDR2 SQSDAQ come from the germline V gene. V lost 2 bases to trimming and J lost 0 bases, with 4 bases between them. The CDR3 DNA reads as TGTGCCAGCAGCTTATATGCGAACACCGGGGAGCTGTTTTTT. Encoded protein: CASSLYANTGELFF. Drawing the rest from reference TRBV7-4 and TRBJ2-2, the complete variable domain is GAGVSQSPRYKVAKRGRDVALRCDSISGHVTLYWYRQTLGQGSEVLTYSQSDAQRDKSGRPSGRFSAERPERSVSTLKIQRTEQGDSAVYLCASSLYANTGELFFGEGSRLTVL.

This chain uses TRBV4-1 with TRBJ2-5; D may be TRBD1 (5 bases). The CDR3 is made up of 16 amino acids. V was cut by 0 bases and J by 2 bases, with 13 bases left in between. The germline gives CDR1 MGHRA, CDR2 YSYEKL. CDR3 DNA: TGCGCCAGCAGCCAAGAATTAGGACAACCACAAGAGACCCAGTACTTC. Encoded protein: CASSQELGQPQETQYF.

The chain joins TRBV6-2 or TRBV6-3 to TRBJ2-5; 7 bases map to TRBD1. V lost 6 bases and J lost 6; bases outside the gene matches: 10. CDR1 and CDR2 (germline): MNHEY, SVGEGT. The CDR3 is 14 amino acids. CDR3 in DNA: TGTGCCAGCAGGGCTTCCGGGACAGATAAGACCCAGTACTTC. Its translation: CASRASGTDKTQYF.

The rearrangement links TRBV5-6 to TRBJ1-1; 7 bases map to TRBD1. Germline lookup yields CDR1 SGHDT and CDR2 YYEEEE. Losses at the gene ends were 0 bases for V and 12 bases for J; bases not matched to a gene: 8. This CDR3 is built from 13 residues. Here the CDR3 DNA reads TGTGCCAGCAGCTTGGATGAAACAGGGGATCCTTTCTTT. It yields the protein CASSLDETGDPFF.

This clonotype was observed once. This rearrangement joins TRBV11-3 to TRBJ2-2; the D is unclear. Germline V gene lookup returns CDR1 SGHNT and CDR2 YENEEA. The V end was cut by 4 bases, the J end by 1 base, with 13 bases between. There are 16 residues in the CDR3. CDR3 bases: TGTGCCAGCAGCTCCTGGGGTATTGAGAACACCGGGGAGCTGTTTTTT. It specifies CASSSWGIENTGELFF.

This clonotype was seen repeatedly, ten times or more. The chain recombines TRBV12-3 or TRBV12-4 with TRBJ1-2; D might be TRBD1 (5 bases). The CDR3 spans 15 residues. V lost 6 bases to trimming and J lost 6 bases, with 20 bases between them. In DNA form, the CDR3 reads TGTGCCAGCAGCTTACTACCCGCAGGGAGGGATGGCTACACCTTC. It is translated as CASSLLPAGRDGYTF.

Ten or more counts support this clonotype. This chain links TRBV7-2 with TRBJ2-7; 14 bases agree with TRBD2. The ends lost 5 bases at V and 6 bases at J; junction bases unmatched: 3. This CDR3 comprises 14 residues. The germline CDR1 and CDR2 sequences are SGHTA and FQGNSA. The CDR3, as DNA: TGTGCCAGCAGCGCTGGGACTAGCGGGGGCGAGCAGTACGTC. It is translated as CASSAGTSGGEQYV.

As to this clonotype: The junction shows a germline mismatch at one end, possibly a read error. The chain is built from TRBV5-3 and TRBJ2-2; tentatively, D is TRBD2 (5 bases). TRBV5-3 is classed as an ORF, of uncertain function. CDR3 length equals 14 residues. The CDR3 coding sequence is TGTGCCAGCAGCTTGGCCGGGGTAACCGGGGAGCTGTTTTTT. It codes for CASSLAGVTGELFF.

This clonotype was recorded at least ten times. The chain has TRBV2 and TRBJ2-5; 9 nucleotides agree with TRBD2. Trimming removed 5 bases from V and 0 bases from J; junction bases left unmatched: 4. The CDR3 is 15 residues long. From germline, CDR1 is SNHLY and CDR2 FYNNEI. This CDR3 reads CASSLKRGDQETQYF. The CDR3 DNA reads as TGTGCCAGCAGTTTAAAGCGGGGGGACCAAGAGACCCAGTACTTC.

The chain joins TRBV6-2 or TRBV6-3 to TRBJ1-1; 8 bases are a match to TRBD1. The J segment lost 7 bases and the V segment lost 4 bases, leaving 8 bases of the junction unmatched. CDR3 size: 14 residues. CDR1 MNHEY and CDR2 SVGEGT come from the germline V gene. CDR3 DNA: TGTGCCAGCAGTTCAGGGGGCGCTTACGGTGAAGCTTTCTTT. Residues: CASSSGGAYGEAFF.

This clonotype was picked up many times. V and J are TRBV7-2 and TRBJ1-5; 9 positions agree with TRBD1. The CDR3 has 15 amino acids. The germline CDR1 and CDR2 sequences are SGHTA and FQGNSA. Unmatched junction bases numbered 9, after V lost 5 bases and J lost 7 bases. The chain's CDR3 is CASSLVTGGGQPQHF. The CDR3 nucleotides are TGTGCCAGCAGCCTCGTAACAGGGGGCGGACAGCCCCAGCATTTT. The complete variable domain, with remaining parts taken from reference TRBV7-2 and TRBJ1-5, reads GAGVSQSPSNKVTEKGKDVELRCDPISGHTALYWYRQSLGQGLEFLIYFQGNSAPDKSGLPSDRFSAERTGGSVSTLTIQRTQQEDSAVYLCASSLVTGGGQPQHFGDGTRLSIL.

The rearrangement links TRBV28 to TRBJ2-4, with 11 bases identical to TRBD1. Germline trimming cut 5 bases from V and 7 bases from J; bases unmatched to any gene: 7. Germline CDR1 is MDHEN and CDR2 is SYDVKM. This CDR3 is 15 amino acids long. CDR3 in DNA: TGTGCCAGCAGTACCGGGACAGGGGGTCGGAACATTCAGTACTTC. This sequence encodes CASSTGTGGRNIQYF.

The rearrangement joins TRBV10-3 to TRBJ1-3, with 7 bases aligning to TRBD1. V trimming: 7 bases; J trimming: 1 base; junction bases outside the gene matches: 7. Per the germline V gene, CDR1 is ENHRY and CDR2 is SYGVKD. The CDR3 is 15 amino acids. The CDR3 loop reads CAIIRQGGSGNTIYF. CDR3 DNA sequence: TGTGCCATCATTCGGCAGGGGGGATCTGGAAACACCATATATTTT.

CDR3 DNA: TGTGCCAGCAGGGACATAGAGGGAGATGAGCAGTTCTTC. Translation gives CASRDIEGDEQFF. The chain uses TRBV2 and TRBJ2-1; the D call may be TRBD1 or TRBD2 (5 bases each). Germline values: CDR1 SNHLY, CDR2 FYNNEI. The V gene lost 6 bases and the J gene lost 8 bases, with 14 bases spanning the gap. This CDR3 region has 13 residues.

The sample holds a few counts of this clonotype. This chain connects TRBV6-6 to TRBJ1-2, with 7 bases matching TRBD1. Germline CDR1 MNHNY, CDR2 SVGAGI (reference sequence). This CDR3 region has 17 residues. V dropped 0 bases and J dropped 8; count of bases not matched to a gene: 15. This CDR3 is CASSYSINTGATGGYTF. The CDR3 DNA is TGTGCCAGCAGTTACTCGATTAACACAGGGGCCACCGGGGGCTACACCTTC.

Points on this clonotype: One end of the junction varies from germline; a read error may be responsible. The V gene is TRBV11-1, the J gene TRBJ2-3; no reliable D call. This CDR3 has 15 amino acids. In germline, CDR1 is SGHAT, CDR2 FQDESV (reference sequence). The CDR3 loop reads CVSSLEGANTDTQYF. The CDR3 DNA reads TGTGTCAGCAGCTTAGAAGGAGCCAATACAGATACGCAGTATTTT.

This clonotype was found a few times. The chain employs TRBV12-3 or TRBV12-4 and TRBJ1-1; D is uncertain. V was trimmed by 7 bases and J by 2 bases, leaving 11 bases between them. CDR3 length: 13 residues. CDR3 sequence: CASTVWDNTEAFF. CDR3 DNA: TGTGCCAGCACCGTCTGGGATAACACTGAAGCTTTCTTT.

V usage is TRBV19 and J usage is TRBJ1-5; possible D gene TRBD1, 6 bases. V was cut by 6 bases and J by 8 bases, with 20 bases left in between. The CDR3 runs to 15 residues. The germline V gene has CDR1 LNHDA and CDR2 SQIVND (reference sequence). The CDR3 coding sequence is TGTGCCAGTAGCCCGGGGGCACCGGGGTTGGAGCCCCAGCATTTT. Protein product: CASSPGAPGLEPQHF.

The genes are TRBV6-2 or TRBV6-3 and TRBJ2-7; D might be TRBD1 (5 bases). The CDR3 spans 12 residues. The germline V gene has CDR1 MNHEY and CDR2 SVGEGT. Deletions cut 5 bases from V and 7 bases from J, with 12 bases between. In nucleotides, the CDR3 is TGTGCCAGCAGTAATTCAGGGCGAGAGCAGTACGTC. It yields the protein CASSNSGREQYV.

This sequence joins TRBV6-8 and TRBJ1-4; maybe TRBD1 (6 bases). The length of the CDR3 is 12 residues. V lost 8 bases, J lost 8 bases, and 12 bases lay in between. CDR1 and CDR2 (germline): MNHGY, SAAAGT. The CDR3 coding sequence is TGTGCCAGCGGGGGGCTGGGGGAAAAACTGTTTTTT. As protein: CASGGLGEKLFF.

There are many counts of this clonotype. The CDR3 DNA is TGTGCCAGCAGCTTACTACTAGCGGGGGCGAGAGATACGCAGTATTTT. Its translation: CASSLLLAGARDTQYF. This chain connects TRBV7-8 to TRBJ2-3; 11 bases align to TRBD2. The V segment lost 2 bases and the J segment 5 bases; nucleotides outside the gene matches: 6. Germline loops: CDR1 SGHVS, CDR2 FQNEAQ. This CDR3 has 16 residues.

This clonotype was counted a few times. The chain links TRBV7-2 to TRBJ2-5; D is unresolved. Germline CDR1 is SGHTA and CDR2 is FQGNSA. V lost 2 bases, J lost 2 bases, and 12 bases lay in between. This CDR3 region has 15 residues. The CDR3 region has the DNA TGTGCCAGCAGCTTATGGGGTTTCTTTCAAGAGACCCAGTACTTC. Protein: CASSLWGFFQETQYF.

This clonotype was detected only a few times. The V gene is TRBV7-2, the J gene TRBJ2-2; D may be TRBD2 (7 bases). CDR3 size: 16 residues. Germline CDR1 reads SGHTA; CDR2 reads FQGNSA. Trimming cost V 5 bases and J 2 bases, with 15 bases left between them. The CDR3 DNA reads TGTGCCAGCAGCCCCGTGGCGGGGGCCAACACCGGGGAGCTGTTTTTT. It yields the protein CASSPVAGANTGELFF.